This section outlines one TCR beta chain sequence together with its context. This CDR3 has 14 amino acids. Per the germline V gene, CDR1 is SGHVS and CDR2 is FQNEAQ. V gave up 3 bases and J gave up 1 base, with 9 bases separating them. This entry is derived from a study of blood T cell repertoires in COVID-19. About the research overall: Researchers got acute and convalescent COVID-19 samples from the United States, Italy and Spain. In each case, the material was cDNA or gDNA derived from T cells, B-cell-depleted T cells, or PBMCs.

Authors' methods: For nucleated cells, counts were estimated from reference gene primer amplification. Repertoires were generated with immunoSEQ multiplex PCR, while TCRdb's copy carries only in-frame clones and drops some. That table gives V, J and clone size, and the DNA gave D and trimming. The sample holds approximately 290,000 clones, roughly 91% seen once. The TCR originated in a man between 25 and 39 years old with acute or convalescent COVID-19. The V call is TRBV7-8, the J call TRBJ2-5, with unresolved D. The sequencing input was peripheral blood. CDR3 sequence reads: CASSFRTAQETQYF. CDR3 coding DNA: TGTGCCAGCAGCTTTAGAACAGCCCAAGAGACCCAGTACTTC.